This T cell receptor (beta chain) was recovered during a study of T cell clonality in common variable immunodeficiency. Germline assignment: CDR1 DFQATT and CDR2 SNEGSKA (reference sequence). This CDR3 has 20 amino acids. The junction had 15 bases not matched to a gene; V was cut back by 3 bases and J by 0 bases. This clone was recorded a few times. The CDR3 end is not reached by the read, which stops 3 residues before it; the germline J gene fills it in. Data came from immunoSEQ multiplex PCR; TCRdb stores just in-frame clones and leaves some out. The repertoire shows under 45,000 clones, none seen only once; the top ten take approximately 9.4%.

Material for sequencing was peripheral blood mononuclear cells. The rearrangement uses TRBV20-1 and TRBJ2-3; 13 bases map to TRBD2. This clonotype originated in a person between 18 and 70 years old in good health. The part of the CDR3 DNA that was read is TGCAGTGCTAGCCTTATGGGACTAGCGGGGATCACACTAAGCACAGATACG. This codes for CSASLMGLAGITLSTDT. The complete CDR3 sequence is CSASLMGLAGITLSTDTQYF.